The 32 T cell receptor beta chains presented below share a single source sample, sequenced in a study of beta chain features in type 1 diabetes. Sequenced material consisted of expressed TCRB transcripts (all of the isolated RNA was reverse transcribed). The repertoire was sequenced with immunoSEQ multiplex PCR; TCRdb's copy has only in-frame clones and lacks some. Of about 220,000 clones listed, roughly a tenth are singletons. Sequenced material: central memory CD4+ T cells from blood. These receptors all come from a man younger than 30 in good health.

This clone showed up just a few times. A much bigger clone sits one base away, suggesting this may be a read error. This chain links TRBV10-3 with TRBJ2-2; D perhaps matches TRBD1 (6 bases). The V gene's germline CDR1 is ENHRY and CDR2 SYGVKD. This CDR3 contains 17 residues. CDR3 residues: CAINPDRTAGNPGELFF. The CDR3 nucleotides are TGTGCCATCAACCCCGACCGGACAGCAGGGAACCCCGGGGAGCTGTTTTTT.

The V gene is TRBV10-3, the J gene TRBJ2-3; tentatively, D is TRBD2 (5 bases). This CDR3 comprises 14 residues. Germline lookup yields CDR1 ENHRY and CDR2 SYGVKD. V lost 6 bases and J lost 6, with 16 bases in between. The DNA for the CDR3 is TGTGCCATCAGCGACCATAGCGCGTGGGATACGCAGTATTTT. Its translation: CAISDHSAWDTQYF.

This clone was seen only a few times. A much larger clone differs by one base, so this may be a read error. V is TRBV7-7 and J is TRBJ2-6; D unresolved. Trimming stripped 6 bases from V and 4 bases from J, with 13 bases between. This CDR3 is 15 amino acids long. Per the germline V gene, CDR1 is SSHAT and CDR2 is FNYEAQ (reference sequence). CDR3 nucleotide sequence: TGTGCCAGCAGTGGGTCCCTCCGAGGGGCCAACGTCCTGACTTTC. It specifies CASSGSLRGANVLTF.

The chain is built from TRBV27 and TRBJ2-3; D might be TRBD1 (6 bases). The CDR3 is made up of 15 amino acids. The ends were cut back, 6 bases at V and 4 bases at J, with 17 bases in the middle. Per germline, CDR1 MNHEY and CDR2 SMNVEV (reference sequence). The CDR3 DNA reads as TGTGCCAGCAGCCCAGGGGCCAACAGGGCAGATACGCAGTATTTT. Encoded protein: CASSPGANRADTQYF.

A few counts support this clone. The V and J genes are TRBV19 and TRBJ2-4, with a weak D call TRBD1 (6 bases). This CDR3 region has 14 residues. The germline gives CDR1 LNHDA, CDR2 SQIVND (reference sequence). With 5 bases removed from V and 7 bases from J, the gap between germline ends came to 15 bases. The DNA of the CDR3 is TGTGCCAGTAGTGCTCTCGGGACATCCAACATTCAGTACTTC. Its protein is CASSALGTSNIQYF.

This clone was observed a few times. The genes are TRBV5-1 and TRBJ2-4; D uncertain. This CDR3 has 14 residues. V lost 0 bases and J 5 bases, leaving 9 bases between the germline ends. Germline-derived CDR1 and CDR2 are SGHRS and YFSETQ. CDR3 sequence reads: CASSLVGSENIQYF. As DNA, the CDR3 is TGCGCCAGCAGCTTGGTAGGGTCCGAAAACATTCAGTACTTC.

The rearrangement uses TRBV30 and TRBJ1-4; D perhaps matches TRBD1 (5 bases). V lost 1 base, J lost 6 bases, and 9 bases lay in between. Germline V lookup: CDR1 GTSNPN, CDR2 SVGIG (reference sequence). The CDR3 is 13 amino acids. CDR3 nucleotide sequence: TGTGCCTGGAGTGGACAGTCGTATGAAAAACTGTTTTTT. This gives the protein CAWSGQSYEKLFF.

This clone was seen ten or more times. The chain couples TRBV7-2 to TRBJ2-7, with D perhaps matching TRBD1 or TRBD2 (5 bases each). Germline assignment: CDR1 SGHTA and CDR2 FQGNSA. The CDR3 extends over 15 amino acids. V lost 1 base and J lost 2, with 12 bases in between. DNA of the CDR3: TGTGCCAGCAGCTTAGTGGGAGAGGGGACCTACGAGCAGTACTTC. Translated, it gives CASSLVGEGTYEQYF.

This clone has more than one count but fewer than ten. This chain uses TRBV7-6 with TRBJ2-4, with 7 positions matching TRBD2. This CDR3 contains 19 residues. V was clipped by 0 bases and J by 2 bases; unmatched bases: 13. The germline V gene has CDR1 SGHVS and CDR2 FNYEAQ. CDR3 region: CASSLASGGSKGTKNIQYF. CDR3 DNA: TGTGCCAGCAGCTTAGCGTCGGGCGGGAGTAAGGGAACCAAAAACATTCAGTACTTC.

This chain links TRBV7-3 with TRBJ2-2, with D possibly being TRBD2 (6 bases). Deletions cut 7 bases from V and 2 bases from J, with 8 bases between. Germline lookup yields CDR1 SGHTA and CDR2 FQGTGA. The CDR3 has 13 amino acids. The CDR3 spells CASKAGNTGELFF. The CDR3 DNA sequence: TGTGCCAGCAAAGCGGGTAACACCGGGGAGCTGTTTTTT.

The J gene is TRBJ2-7, the V gene TRBV5-6, with TRBD2 matching over 15 bases. The CDR3 spans 14 residues. V dropped 6 bases and J dropped 6; count of bases not matched to a gene: 4. Germline V gives CDR1 SGHDT, CDR2 YYEEEE. In DNA, the CDR3 is TGTGCCAGCAACAGGGGACTAGCGGGAGGCGAGCAGTACTTC. Its translation: CASNRGLAGGEQYF. The whole variable domain, remainder taken from reference TRBV5-6 and TRBJ2-7, is DAGVTQSPTHLIKTRGQQVTLRCSPKSGHDTVSWYQQALGQGPQFIFQYYEEEERQRGNFPDRFSGHQFPNYSSELNVNALLLGDSALYLCASNRGLAGGEQYFGPGTRLTVT.

Only a few counts were recorded for this clone. The chain joins TRBV6-5 to TRBJ2-5, with 9 bases fitting TRBD1. After removal of 6 bases from V and 4 bases from J, the junction contained 9 bases not matched to a gene. The CDR3 covers 15 residues. Germline CDR1 and CDR2: MNHEY and SVGAGI. The CDR3 loop is CASSRGDRVGETQYF. In DNA form, the CDR3 reads TGTGCCAGCAGCCGCGGGGACAGGGTAGGAGAGACCCAGTACTTC.

Here the CDR3 DNA reads TGTGCCAGCAGCTTAGAAGGCGAACTTGGCTACACCTTC. As protein: CASSLEGELGYTF. V usage is TRBV7-2 and J usage is TRBJ1-2; D gene ambiguous. Germline V gene data show CDR1 as SGHTA and CDR2 as FQGNSA. The CDR3 has 13 residues. V shed 1 base and J shed 7 bases, with 10 bases lying between them.

There are a few counts of this clone. This chain uses TRBV7-3 with TRBJ2-3; D might be TRBD1 (6 bases). The CDR3 runs to 15 residues. CDR1 SGHTA and CDR2 FQGTGA come from the germline V gene. Trimming removed 3 bases from V and 3 bases from J, with 13 bases in between. The CDR3 loop is CASSLVTGITDTQYF. The CDR3 nucleotides read TGTGCCAGCAGCTTGGTAACAGGGATAACAGATACGCAGTATTTT.

J is TRBJ1-4 and V is TRBV25-1, with D unclear. The germline V gene has CDR1 MGHDK and CDR2 SYGVNS. The CDR3 runs to 15 residues. V gave up 6 bases and J gave up 8 bases, with 19 bases separating them. This CDR3 reads CASSPPGLRGEKLFF. The CDR3 DNA follows: TGTGCCAGCAGCCCCCCTGGGTTGCGGGGAGAAAAACTGTTTTTT.

This clone was recorded a few times. The J gene is TRBJ2-7, the V gene TRBV19, with D possibly matching TRBD2 (6 bases). This CDR3 region has 13 residues. V lost 5 bases and J lost 3, with 11 bases in between. Germline loops: CDR1 LNHDA, CDR2 SQIVND (reference sequence). CDR3 in amino acids: CASSLGRDYEQYF. CDR3 nucleotide sequence: TGTGCCAGTAGTCTCGGGAGAGACTACGAGCAGTACTTC.

This clone showed up many times. The V call is TRBV6-1, the J call TRBJ2-5; D possibly corresponds to TRBD1 (5 bases). The CDR3 extends over 14 amino acids. Deletions cut 2 bases from V and 4 bases from J, with 11 bases between. The germline gives CDR1 MNHNS, CDR2 SASEGT. The CDR3 region is CASSELPQGETQYF. CDR3 nucleotides: TGTGCCAGCAGTGAACTACCTCAGGGAGAGACCCAGTACTTC.

The J gene is TRBJ1-1, the V gene TRBV7-9, with TRBD1 as a possible D gene (6 bases). CDR3 length equals 13 residues. Germline assignment: CDR1 SEHNR and CDR2 FQNEAQ (reference sequence). The V gene lost 4 bases and the J gene lost 4 bases, with 10 bases spanning the gap. CDR3 residues: CASSWRTATEAFF. The CDR3 DNA is TGTGCCAGCAGCTGGCGGACAGCCACTGAAGCTTTCTTT.

The J gene is TRBJ2-7, the V gene TRBV18; possible D gene TRBD1, 6 bases. The CDR3 has 16 amino acids. Germline V CDR1 and CDR2: KGHSH, LQKENI. Trimming pared 3 bases from V and 2 bases from J, leaving 17 bases between. The CDR3 DNA sequence: TGTGCCAGCTCACCCTTCGGCGCAGGGGAGACCTACGAGCAGTACTTC. Protein sequence: CASSPFGAGETYEQYF. The complete variable domain, with remaining parts taken from reference TRBV18 and TRBJ2-7, reads NAGVMQNPRHLVRRRGQEARLRCSPMKGHSHVYWYRQLPEEGLKFMVYLQKENIIDESGMPKERFSAEFPKEGPSILRIQQVVRGDSAAYFCASSPFGAGETYEQYFGPGTRLTVT.

This clone was seen only a few times. The rearrangement links TRBV7-2 to TRBJ2-7; D is unresolved. The V end was cut by 5 bases, the J end by 7 bases, with 15 bases between. CDR3 length: 13 residues. CDR1 and CDR2 from the germline V gene are SGHTA and FQGNSA. The CDR3 sequence is CASSPGTLREQYF. The CDR3 coding sequence is TGTGCCAGCAGCCCCGGAACACTACGAGAGCAGTACTTC.

The chain employs TRBV7-2 and TRBJ2-7; weak D call: TRBD1 (6 bases). The CDR3 runs to 14 residues. V dropped 5 bases and J dropped 5 bases, with 16 bases sitting between them. CDR1 SGHTA and CDR2 FQGNSA come from the germline V gene. CDR3 in DNA: TGTGCCAGCAGCCAGGACAGAAACCTAAACGAGCAGTACTTC. It is translated as CASSQDRNLNEQYF.

The chain joins TRBV2 to TRBJ2-5, with D tentatively TRBD2 (5 bases). This CDR3 has 12 amino acids. Germline lookup yields CDR1 SNHLY and CDR2 FYNNEI. V was cut by 8 bases and J by 7 bases, with 14 bases left in between. CDR3 DNA: TGTGCCAGCCGAATCGGCGAGGGGACCCAGTACTTC. Translation gives CASRIGEGTQYF.

The V gene is TRBV7-3, the J gene TRBJ2-7; possibly TRBD1 or TRBD2 for D (5 bases each). The CDR3 consists of 16 residues. V lost 5 bases to trimming and J lost 2 bases, with 19 bases between them. Germline-derived CDR1 and CDR2 are SGHTA and FQGTGA. The CDR3 DNA reads as TGTGCCAGCAGCGAGGGACCGCCTGGAACCGCCTACGAGCAGTACTTC. Translating it yields CASSEGPPGTAYEQYF.

In this sample, this clone turned up a few times. The chain couples TRBV5-8 to TRBJ2-4, with a weak D call TRBD1 (5 bases). The CDR3 runs 15 residues. The germline gives CDR1 SGHTS, CDR2 YDEGEE. V lost 6 bases to trimming and J lost 3 bases, with 16 bases between them. The CDR3 DNA follows: TGTGCCAGCATAGCCGATAGGCAGGGCAAAAACATTCAGTACTTC. Translation: CASIADRQGKNIQYF. The variable domain in full, with the rest retrieved from reference TRBV5-8 and TRBJ2-4, is EAGVTQSPTHLIKTRGQQATLRCSPISGHTSVYWYQQALGLGLQFLLWYDEGEERNRGNFPPRFSGRQFPNYSSELNVNALELEDSALYLCASIADRQGKNIQYFGAGTRLSVL.

Ten or more counts support this clone. J is TRBJ1-5 and V is TRBV6-5, with unresolved D. CDR1 and CDR2 from the germline V gene are MNHEY and SVGAGI. The CDR3 length is 15 residues. Trimming shortened V by 6 bases and J by 2 bases, and 14 bases separated the two germline ends. The CDR3 DNA reads TGTGCCAGCAGCCCCGATAAATGGGGCAATCAGCCCCAGCATTTT. It codes for CASSPDKWGNQPQHF.

This clone was seen at least ten times. The chain uses TRBV15 and TRBJ2-2; 11 positions agree with TRBD2. The CDR3 extends over 16 amino acids. In germline, CDR1 is LNHNV, CDR2 YYDKDF (reference sequence). After removal of 4 bases from V and 7 bases from J, the junction contained 8 bases not matched to a gene. CDR3 residues: CATSTRLAGLGGELFF. The CDR3 DNA follows: TGTGCCACCAGCACCAGACTAGCGGGATTGGGCGGGGAGCTGTTTTTT.

There are a few counts of this clone. This chain uses TRBV7-9 with TRBJ2-3, with D hard to call. V shed 1 base and J shed 8 bases, with 7 bases lying between them. CDR3 size: 12 residues. Germline assignment: CDR1 SEHNR and CDR2 FQNEAQ (reference sequence). The CDR3 loop reads CASSLGELTQYF. The CDR3 DNA reads as TGTGCCAGCAGCTTAGGTGAACTTACGCAGTATTTT.

This clone appeared many times. The chain has TRBV9 and TRBJ1-4; 7 bases line up with TRBD1. The V gene's germline CDR1 is SGDLS and CDR2 YYNGEE. J gave up 6 bases and V 3 bases, and 5 bases lay outside the gene matches. CDR3 length equals 14 residues. The CDR3 loop reads CASSATQGDEKLFF. CDR3 nucleotide sequence: TGTGCCAGCAGCGCCACCCAGGGGGATGAAAAACTGTTTTTT.

This clone was recorded many times. V gene TRBV6-6 combines with J gene TRBJ1-3, with D possibly TRBD1 on 5 matching bases. Germline V gene sequence: CDR1 MNHNY, CDR2 SVGAGI (reference sequence). V lost 8 bases and J lost 0, with 14 bases in between. This CDR3 spans 15 amino acids. The DNA of the CDR3 is TGTGCCAGCCGAAAGAGACAGCTCTCTGGAAACACCATATATTTT. It encodes CASRKRQLSGNTIYF.

The chain recombines TRBV5-4 with TRBJ2-5; 11 positions match TRBD2. Germline trimming cut 4 bases from V and 5 bases from J; bases unmatched to any gene: 10. Germline V gives CDR1 SGHNT, CDR2 YYREEE (reference sequence). CDR3 length: 16 residues. CDR3 in amino acids: CASSGPGLAAEETQYF. Here the CDR3 DNA reads TGTGCCAGCAGCGGACCGGGACTAGCGGCGGAGGAGACCCAGTACTTC.

The CDR3 protein is CASSSGTNANYNEQFF. CDR3 nucleotide sequence: TGTGCCAGCAGTTCCGGGACTAATGCAAACTACAATGAGCAGTTCTTC. The chain combines TRBV6-6 with TRBJ2-1; 7 bases agree with TRBD2. In germline, CDR1 is MNHNY, CDR2 SVGAGI (reference sequence). The CDR3 is 16 amino acids. J was trimmed by 3 bases and V by 4 bases; bases with no gene match: 9.

The sample holds a few counts of this clone. This chain uses TRBV6-7 with TRBJ1-1; D call uncertain. TRBV6-7 is recorded as an ORF, its role being uncertain. This CDR3 contains 16 residues. Trimming took off 5 bases at V and 1 base at J, with 17 bases between the two ends. The CDR3 sequence: CASSVPFRAANTEAFF. CDR3 nucleotides: TGTGCCAGCAGTGTACCCTTCCGGGCCGCGAACACTGAAGCTTTCTTT.